These 18 T cell receptor beta chains originate from one sample sequenced in a study of OX40 agonist ivuxolimab in advanced cancers. Only in-frame clones appear in the TCRdb table, and some are missing; sequencing was by immunoSEQ multiplex PCR. The table has about 67,000 clones, more than 85% seen once. Sequencing used CD4+ or CD8+ T cells sorted from blood, obtained in a trial of the OX40 agonist ivuxolimab. The receptors originated from an adult with an advanced solid tumor such as melanoma, head and neck, liver or kidney cancer.

A single count supports this clone. V gene TRBV6-5 combines with J gene TRBJ1-2; D perhaps matches TRBD1 (6 bases). Trimming stripped 0 bases from V and 8 bases from J, with 13 bases between. The germline V gene encodes CDR1 MNHEY and CDR2 SVGAGI. The CDR3 has 14 amino acids. DNA of the CDR3: TGTGCCAGCAGTTACTCCACAGGGAAGGACGGCTACACCTTC. This sequence encodes CASSYSTGKDGYTF.

The rearrangement joins TRBV5-5 to TRBJ2-5; D is ambiguous. Looked up from germline, CDR1 is SGHKS and CDR2 is YYEKEE (reference sequence). Trimming cost V 2 bases and J 4 bases, with 9 bases left between them. This CDR3 spans 13 amino acids. CDR3 DNA sequence: TGTGCCAGCAGCTTAGGGTTCCGAGAGACCCAGTACTTC. It yields the protein CASSLGFRETQYF. Complete variable domain (other parts from reference TRBV5-5 and TRBJ2-5): DAGVTQSPTHLIKTRGQQVTLRCSPISGHKSVSWYQQVLGQGPQFIFQYYEKEERGRGNFPDRFSARQFPNYSSELNVNALLLGDSALYLCASSLGFRETQYFGPGTRLLVL.

The chain has TRBV6-5 and TRBJ2-2; a possible D gene is TRBD1 (6 bases). The V end was cut by 5 bases, the J end by 6 bases, with 10 bases between. Germline lookup yields CDR1 MNHEY and CDR2 SVGAGI. The CDR3 has 13 residues. CDR3 bases: TGTGCCAGCAGTCTTGACAGGCCCGGGGAGCTGTTTTTT. Translated, it gives CASSLDRPGELFF.

The chain is built from TRBV28 and TRBJ2-7; D may be TRBD2 (6 bases). There are 14 residues in the CDR3. V was cut by 5 bases and J by 1 base, with 12 bases left in between. CDR1 is MDHEN and CDR2 is SYDVKM in the germline V gene. The CDR3 nucleotides are TGTGCCAGCAGTACCCCCGGGAGTTCCTACGAGCAGTACTTC. Encoded protein: CASSTPGSSYEQYF.

The V and J genes are TRBV7-2 and TRBJ1-3, with D uncertain. V was cut by 0 bases and J by 0 bases, with 12 bases left in between. The CDR3 is 17 amino acids. Germline assignment: CDR1 SGHTA and CDR2 FQGNSA. The CDR3 loop reads CASSLAIGGPSGNTIYF. In DNA form, the CDR3 reads TGTGCCAGCAGCTTAGCAATAGGCGGACCCTCTGGAAACACCATATATTTT.

The CDR3 sequence is CACGTGGFYEQYF. Written as DNA, the CDR3 is TGTGCCTGCGGGACAGGGGGCTTTTACGAGCAGTACTTC. The V call is TRBV30, the J call TRBJ2-7; 12 bases map to TRBD1. Germline values: CDR1 GTSNPN, CDR2 SVGIG (reference sequence). J lost 4 bases, V lost 6 bases, and 4 bases had no gene match. The CDR3 has 13 amino acids.

This chain uses TRBV19 with TRBJ2-1; unclear D gene. Trimming took 1 base from V and 8 from J, leaving 12 bases between them. In germline, CDR1 is LNHDA, CDR2 SQIVND (reference sequence). CDR3 length: 14 amino acids. The CDR3 reads CASSIGVHGHEQFF. Written as DNA, the CDR3 is TGTGCCAGTAGTATAGGTGTACATGGACATGAGCAGTTCTTC.

The chain recombines TRBV5-4 with TRBJ2-5, with 11 bases aligning to TRBD2. With V trimmed by 4 bases and J by 4 bases, 12 bases remained unmatched. Germline CDR1 SGHNT, CDR2 YYREEE (reference sequence). The CDR3 spans 17 residues. The CDR3 loop reads CASSDRKVAGGTETQYF. The CDR3 DNA follows: TGTGCCAGCAGCGATAGGAAGGTAGCGGGAGGGACAGAGACCCAGTACTTC. Full variable domain (rest looked up from reference TRBV5-4 and TRBJ2-5): ETGVTQSPTHLIKTRGQQVTLRCSSQSGHNTVSWYQQALGQGPQFIFQYYREEENGRGNFPPRFSGLQFPNYSSELNVNALELDDSALYLCASSDRKVAGGTETQYFGPGTRLLVL.

The chain recombines TRBV28 with TRBJ2-5, with TRBD1 as a possible D gene (5 bases). The V gene's germline CDR1 is MDHEN and CDR2 SYDVKM. V was pared by 8 bases and J by 5 bases, with 18 bases between. CDR3 length equals 14 residues. The CDR3 bases are TGTGCCAGCTCTCCCCAGGGTTCTCGCGAGACCCAGTACTTC. Translation: CASSPQGSRETQYF.

The V gene is TRBV7-9, the J gene TRBJ1-1; 10 bases line up with TRBD1. In germline, CDR1 is SEHNR, CDR2 FQNEAQ (reference sequence). Trimming removed 4 bases from V and 7 bases from J; junction bases left unmatched: 12. The CDR3 is 16 amino acids. This chain's CDR3 is CASSSQLTGGAGEAFF. The CDR3 DNA reads TGTGCCAGCAGCTCCCAATTGACAGGGGGCGCTGGTGAAGCTTTCTTT.

This chain links TRBV6-5 with TRBJ2-7; D is possibly TRBD1 (7 bases). V gave up 7 bases and J gave up 3 bases, with 13 bases separating them. The CDR3 loop spans 13 amino acids. The germline CDR1 and CDR2 sequences are MNHEY and SVGAGI. The DNA for the CDR3 is TGTGCCAGCAAACCCAGGGGGGTCTACGAGCAGTACTTC. It translates to CASKPRGVYEQYF.

This chain joins TRBV4-2 and TRBJ2-3; 7 bases match TRBD2. V lost 0 bases, J lost 4 bases, and 7 bases stayed unmatched. CDR1 and CDR2 (germline): LGHNA, YNFKEQ. The CDR3 covers 16 residues. The CDR3 sequence is CASSQDFLTSPDTQYF. The CDR3 coding sequence is TGTGCCAGCAGCCAAGATTTTTTGACTAGCCCAGATACGCAGTATTTT.

The V gene is TRBV10-3, the J gene TRBJ1-2; perhaps TRBD1 as D (5 bases). This CDR3 has 14 residues. V was shortened by 6 bases and J by 13 bases, with 24 bases between the two germline ends. Germline loops: CDR1 ENHRY, CDR2 SYGVKD. In DNA, the CDR3 is TGTGCCATCAGAAATCCACCGGGACCCCAACCCCTCACCTTC. Protein sequence: CAIRNPPGPQPLTF.

The J gene is TRBJ2-1, the V gene TRBV6-6, with a tentative D call TRBD2 (5 bases). CDR1 MNHNY and CDR2 SVGAGI come from the germline V gene (reference sequence). V was shortened by 2 bases and J by 8 bases, with 13 bases between the two germline ends. This CDR3 is 14 amino acids long. The CDR3 coding sequence is TGTGCCAGCAGTTACGGAAAGGGAGACGATGAGCAGTTCTTC. Residues: CASSYGKGDDEQFF.

The CDR3 sequence is CASSYSGRTTYGYTF. Here the CDR3 DNA reads TGTGCCAGCAGTTACTCGGGCAGAACTACCTATGGCTACACCTTC. The chain couples TRBV6-5 to TRBJ1-2; D is ambiguous. In germline, CDR1 is MNHEY, CDR2 SVGAGI. V lost 0 bases and J 4 bases, leaving 12 bases between the germline ends. The CDR3 spans 15 residues.

The chain is built from TRBV7-9 and TRBJ1-1, with TRBD1 as a possible D gene (6 bases). CDR1 SEHNR and CDR2 FQNEAQ come from the germline V gene (reference sequence). The CDR3 is 16 residues long. V was cut by 5 bases and J by 4 bases, with 20 bases left in between. The CDR3: CASSPFRGLEGTEAFF. The DNA of the CDR3 is TGTGCCAGCAGCCCATTTCGGGGGCTGGAGGGCACTGAAGCTTTCTTT.

The chain links TRBV11-1 to TRBJ1-5; possible D gene TRBD1, 6 bases. Trimming cost V 1 base and J 7 bases, with 17 bases left between them. This CDR3 spans 16 amino acids. Germline values: CDR1 SGHAT, CDR2 FQDESV (reference sequence). CDR3: CASSLVGQGHPQPQHF. The DNA for the CDR3 is TGTGCCAGCAGCTTAGTAGGGCAGGGGCATCCCCAGCCCCAGCATTTT.

The gene calls are TRBV7-9 and TRBJ1-1; 7 bases align to TRBD1. Germline V gives CDR1 SEHNR, CDR2 FQNEAQ (reference sequence). V was clipped by 5 bases and J by 0 bases; unmatched bases: 3. This CDR3 has 14 amino acids. The CDR3 sequence: CASSEQGLNTEAFF. The CDR3 bases are TGTGCCAGCAGCGAACAGGGGCTGAACACTGAAGCTTTCTTT.